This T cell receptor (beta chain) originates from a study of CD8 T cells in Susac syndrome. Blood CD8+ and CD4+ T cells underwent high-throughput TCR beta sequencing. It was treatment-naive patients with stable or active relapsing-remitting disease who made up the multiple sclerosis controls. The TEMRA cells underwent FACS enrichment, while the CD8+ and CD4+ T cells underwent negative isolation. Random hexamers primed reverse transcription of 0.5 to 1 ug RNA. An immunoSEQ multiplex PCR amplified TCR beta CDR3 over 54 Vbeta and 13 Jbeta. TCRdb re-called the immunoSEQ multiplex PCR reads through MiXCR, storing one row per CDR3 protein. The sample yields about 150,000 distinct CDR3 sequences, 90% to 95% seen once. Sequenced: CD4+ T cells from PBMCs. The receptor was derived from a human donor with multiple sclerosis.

CDR3 region: CASSSRGGQRRPQHF. The CDR3 nucleotides are TGTGCCAGCAGTTCGCGAGGAGGACAGAGACGGCCCCAGCATTTT. The chain carries TRBV5-6 and TRBJ1-5, with D possibly matching TRBD1 (6 bases). With 5 bases removed from V and 9 bases from J, the gap between germline ends came to 21 bases. The CDR3 covers 15 residues. Germline V gene data show CDR1 as SGHDT and CDR2 as YYEEEE.